This T cell receptor (beta chain) was found in a study of cytomegalovirus exposure and HLA in healthy donors. The study, taken as a whole, reports: Most TCR sequences were rare, but some public TCRs occurred in many donors. Researchers counted 164 TCR beta chains as cytomegalovirus-associated.

Clones were read by immunoSEQ multiplex PCR, and TCRdb kept only the in-frame ones, dropping some. The sample consists of approximately 230,000 clones, roughly 90% of them appearing once. V dropped 8 bases and J dropped 4; count of bases not matched to a gene: 6. This CDR3 is built from 13 residues. Per the germline V gene, CDR1 is SGHTA and CDR2 is FQGNSA. Details on this clone: Antigen specificity is unknown.

This sequence was found in a young man in good health and CMV-seropositive. The specimen was PBMCs. The chain joins TRBV7-2 to TRBJ1-2; TRBD1 matches 8 bases. For the CDR3, the DNA is TGTGCCAGCGGGACAGGACGGGCCTATGGCTACACCTTC. This translates into CASGTGRAYGYTF.